The 27 T cell receptor beta chains below all came from one sample that was sequenced in a study of shared clonotypes between healthy human individuals. Cells designated naive CD8 were CD45RO-negative and were positively selected for CCR7, with terminally differentiated effector memory CD45RA+ cells excluded. Generated by immunoSEQ multiplex PCR, the TCRdb table keeps only in-frame clones and is missing some. Counted here are under 2,000,000 clones, roughly 95% occurring once; the ten biggest clones make up approximately 1%. Material: naive CD8+ T cells sorted from blood. These TCRs come from a man aged 18-30 years in good health.

In its sample, this clone was seen once. This chain links TRBV10-1 with TRBJ2-5, with D possibly TRBD2 on 6 matching bases. The CDR3 totals 14 residues. Trimming took off 3 bases at V and 1 base at J, with 9 bases between the two ends. Germline V gene data show CDR1 as WNHNN and CDR2 as SYGVQD (reference sequence). CDR3 protein: CASSDRDFQETQYF. The CDR3 bases are TGCGCCAGCAGTGACCGGGACTTCCAAGAGACCCAGTACTTC.

This chain uses TRBV5-6 with TRBJ2-7; TRBD2 is a possible D gene (6 bases). Germline V gives CDR1 SGHDT, CDR2 YYEEEE. The ends were cut back, 4 bases at V and 1 base at J, with 12 bases in the middle. This CDR3 is 14 amino acids long. The DNA for the CDR3 is TGTGCCAGCAGCCCAGTAGGAGGGTCCTACGAGCAGTACTTC. Residues: CASSPVGGSYEQYF.

Concerning this clone itself: The junction differs from germline at one of its ends, possibly a read error. The chain recombines TRBV6-5 with TRBJ1-3, with 11 nucleotides matching TRBD1. Germline V gene sequence: CDR1 MNHEY, CDR2 SVGAGI. CDR3 length equals 15 residues. CDR3 DNA sequence: TGTGCCAGCAGTACACCCGGGACAGGGGGAAGCACCATATATTTT. This translates into CASSTPGTGGSTIYF.

A note on this clone: Other DNA sequences in the same sample also yield this CDR3. The rearrangement joins TRBV13 to TRBJ2-5, with D uncertain. The germline V and J ends were trimmed by 1 base and 1 base, with 4 bases remaining between them. The length of the CDR3 is 13 residues. CDR1 PRHDT and CDR2 FYEKMQ come from the germline V gene (reference sequence). The CDR3 spells CASSLAVQETQYF. In DNA, the CDR3 is TGTGCCAGCAGCTTAGCAGTCCAAGAGACCCAGTACTTC.

V is TRBV9 and J is TRBJ2-2; 7 bases agree with TRBD1. This CDR3 is 18 amino acids long. In germline, CDR1 is SGDLS, CDR2 YYNGEE. J gave up 3 bases and V 1 base, and 12 bases lay outside the gene matches. The CDR3 coding sequence is TGTGCCAGCAGCGTATTAATAGGGGGCTTTTCGGACACCGGGGAGCTGTTTTTT. This codes for CASSVLIGGFSDTGELFF. The whole variable domain, filled in from reference TRBV9 and TRBJ2-2, reads DSGVTQTPKHLITATGQRVTLRCSPRSGDLSVYWYQQSLDQGLQFLIQYYNGEERAKGNILERFSAQQFPDLHSELNLSSLELGDSALYFCASSVLIGGFSDTGELFFGEGSRLTVL.

The CDR3 is CASTSGRQETQYF. CDR3 sequence (DNA): TGTGCCAGCACTAGCGGGCGCCAAGAGACCCAGTACTTC. V gene TRBV2 combines with J gene TRBJ2-5, with TRBD2 matching 8 bases. The CDR3 totals 13 residues. J gave up 1 base and V 7 bases, and 2 bases lay outside the gene matches. Germline CDR1 SNHLY, CDR2 FYNNEI. The entire variable domain, with the rest obtained from reference TRBV2 and TRBJ2-5, is as follows: EPEVTQTPSHQVTQMGQEVILRCVPISNHLYFYWYRQILGQKVEFLVSFYNNEISEKSEIFDDQFSVERPDGSNFTLKIRSTKLEDSAMYFCASTSGRQETQYFGPGTRLLVL.

This clone was observed once. CDR3 in DNA: TGTGCCAGCCTACAGTTCGGACTTCCCATGAACACTGAAGCTTTCTTT. It translates to CASLQFGLPMNTEAFF. The chain has TRBV28 and TRBJ1-1; the D is unclear. In germline, CDR1 is MDHEN, CDR2 SYDVKM. This CDR3 has 16 amino acids. Trimming removed 8 bases at V and 0 bases at J, with 19 bases between.

The chain combines TRBV7-3 with TRBJ2-7; D gene ambiguous. The CDR3 is 13 residues long. The V gene lost 1 base and the J gene lost 6 bases, with 10 bases spanning the gap. Germline V gene sequence: CDR1 SGHTA, CDR2 FQGTGA. The CDR3 DNA reads as TGTGCCAGCAGCTTAAATTGGGGAAGCGAGCAGTACTTC. Protein product: CASSLNWGSEQYF.

The chain links TRBV7-2 to TRBJ2-2; 9 nucleotides agree with TRBD1. The V and J ends lost 5 bases and 3 bases, in that order; junction bases with no gene match: 13. This CDR3 is 18 amino acids long. Germline CDR1 is SGHTA and CDR2 is FQGNSA. The CDR3 sequence: CASSGRDRVLEDTGELFF. The DNA for the CDR3 is TGTGCCAGCAGCGGCCGGGACAGGGTATTGGAGGACACCGGGGAGCTGTTTTTT.

The CDR3 loop reads CASSSRDQETQYF. The CDR3 DNA sequence: TGCGCCAGCAGCTCACGGGACCAAGAGACCCAGTACTTC. The V and J genes are TRBV4-1 and TRBJ2-5, with D unresolved. Per germline, CDR1 MGHRA and CDR2 YSYEKL. The CDR3 runs to 13 residues. V was cut by 5 bases and J by 0 bases, with 7 bases left in between.

This clone occurred once. The chain links TRBV4-1 to TRBJ2-1; 14 nucleotides agree with TRBD2. V lost 2 bases and J lost 8; bases outside the gene matches: 8. The CDR3 is 17 amino acids. The V gene's germline CDR1 is MGHRA and CDR2 YSYEKL. CDR3 loop: CASSQRTGTSGSHEQFF. The CDR3 DNA is TGCGCCAGCAGCCAAAGAACCGGGACTAGCGGGAGCCATGAGCAGTTCTTC.

This chain uses TRBV9 with TRBJ1-2; 8 bases line up with TRBD1. CDR3 size: 14 residues. Trimming at V came to 4 bases and at J to 7 bases, leaving 9 bases not matched to a gene. CDR1 SGDLS and CDR2 YYNGEE come from the germline V gene. Here the CDR3 reads CASSFSQGVGGYTF. CDR3 DNA: TGTGCCAGCAGCTTCTCACAGGGGGTCGGTGGCTACACCTTC.

The J gene is TRBJ1-5, the V gene TRBV4-3, with a weak D call TRBD1 (5 bases). Germline assignment: CDR1 LGHNA and CDR2 YSLEER. CDR3 length equals 15 residues. V was pared by 0 bases and J by 6 bases, with 12 bases between. This chain's CDR3 is CASSQDLGTSQPQHF. The CDR3 DNA follows: TGCGCCAGCAGCCAAGACCTGGGGACGTCTCAGCCCCAGCATTTT.

This chain links TRBV6-5 with TRBJ2-4; 7 bases map to TRBD2. Germline V gives CDR1 MNHEY, CDR2 SVGAGI. V lost 0 bases and J lost 5; bases outside the gene matches: 1. The CDR3 covers 14 residues. CDR3 amino acids: CASSYSLAENIQYF. The CDR3 DNA reads as TGTGCCAGCAGTTACTCTCTAGCGGAAAACATTCAGTACTTC.

Of note for this clone: Other DNA sequences in the sample encode the same CDR3. This chain uses TRBV4-1 with TRBJ2-5, with D perhaps matching TRBD2 (5 bases). CDR1 is MGHRA, CDR2 YSYEKL, per germline. V dropped 2 bases and J dropped 5 bases, with 6 bases sitting between them. The length of the CDR3 is 12 residues. CDR3 residues: CASSQTGETQYF. CDR3 bases: TGCGCCAGCAGCCAAACGGGGGAGACCCAGTACTTC.

The CDR3 reads CASSLENNYEQYF. The CDR3, as DNA: TGTGCCAGCAGCTTAGAGAACAACTACGAGCAGTACTTC. The rearrangement joins TRBV7-9 to TRBJ2-7, with no clear D. The CDR3 length is 13 residues. CDR1 SEHNR and CDR2 FQNEAQ come from the germline V gene (reference sequence). With 1 base removed from V and 3 bases from J, the gap between germline ends came to 7 bases.

The CDR3 sequence is CASSPTVSDTQYF. The CDR3 coding sequence is TGTGCCAGCAGCCCCACCGTTTCAGATACGCAGTATTTT. The chain is built from TRBV7-9 and TRBJ2-3, with D uncertain. The CDR3 loop spans 13 amino acids. The germline CDR1 and CDR2 sequences are SEHNR and FQNEAQ (reference sequence). V shed 5 bases and J shed 4 bases, with 10 bases lying between them. The full variable domain, completed using reference TRBV7-9 and TRBJ2-3, is DTGVSQNPRHKITKRGQNVTFRCDPISEHNRLYWYRQTLGQGPEFLTYFQNEAQLEKSRLLSDRFSAERPKGSFSTLEIQRTEQGDSAMYLCASSPTVSDTQYFGPGTRLTVL.

The chain uses TRBV2 and TRBJ2-2; 9 nucleotides agree with TRBD1. The V gene's germline CDR1 is SNHLY and CDR2 FYNNEI. The CDR3 covers 15 residues. With V trimmed by 7 bases and J by 6 bases, 9 bases remained unmatched. The CDR3 DNA is TGTGCCAGCAACCCGGGACAGGGCGTATCCGGGGAGCTGTTTTTT. Protein sequence: CASNPGQGVSGELFF.

The chain recombines TRBV14 with TRBJ2-5; no definite D call. The germline V and J ends were trimmed by 2 bases and 1 base, with 2 bases remaining between them. In germline, CDR1 is SGHDN, CDR2 FVKESK. This CDR3 has 12 amino acids. The CDR3 protein is CASSQFQETQYF. CDR3 in DNA: TGTGCCAGCAGCCAATTCCAAGAGACCCAGTACTTC.

The DNA of the CDR3 is TGTGCCAGCAGTTTAGGCCCAAACATGAACACTGAAGCTTTCTTT. Its translation: CASSLGPNMNTEAFF. The chain carries TRBV27 and TRBJ1-1; no clear D. Germline V CDR1 and CDR2: MNHEY, SMNVEV (reference sequence). The CDR3 loop spans 15 amino acids. The V end was cut by 2 bases, the J end by 0 bases, with 10 bases between.

The chain is built from TRBV5-6 and TRBJ2-1, with TRBD2 matching 10 bases. CDR1 and CDR2 (germline): SGHDT, YYEEEE. With V trimmed by 0 bases and J by 2 bases, 5 bases remained unmatched. This CDR3 has 17 residues. In DNA form, the CDR3 reads TGTGCCAGCAGCTTGGCGGCAGCGGGGGGGCCCTACAATGAGCAGTTCTTC. Protein: CASSLAAAGGPYNEQFF.

This chain links TRBV7-9 with TRBJ2-1, with 13 nucleotides matching TRBD2. Germline CDR1 and CDR2: SEHNR and FQNEAQ (reference sequence). J lost 10 bases, V lost 5 bases, and 5 bases had no gene match. The CDR3 covers 14 residues. The CDR3 reads CASSPGLAGLEQFF. In nucleotides, the CDR3 is TGTGCCAGCAGCCCGGGACTAGCGGGACTAGAGCAGTTCTTC.

V and J are TRBV2 and TRBJ2-7; 8 nucleotides agree with TRBD2. In germline, CDR1 is SNHLY, CDR2 FYNNEI. CDR3 length equals 15 residues. The ends lost 6 bases at V and 2 bases at J; junction bases unmatched: 9. CDR3 DNA: TGTGCCAGCAGGGAAACTAGCGGCTATACCTACGAGCAGTACTTC. Residues: CASRETSGYTYEQYF.

On this clone itself: With a much larger clone just one base away, this may be a read error. In the same sample, other DNA sequences code for this CDR3. The chain recombines TRBV6-5 with TRBJ2-5; D is undetermined. The V end lost 2 bases, the J end lost 5 bases, and 3 bases lay between the germline ends. The V gene's germline CDR1 is MNHEY and CDR2 SVGAGI. CDR3 length: 11 amino acids. The CDR3 reads CASSYGETQYF. The CDR3 coding sequence is TGTGCCAGCAGTTACGGTGAGACCCAGTACTTC.

The V and J genes are TRBV4-1 and TRBJ2-1; 7 bases are shared with TRBD1. Unmatched junction bases numbered 9, after V lost 4 bases and J lost 6 bases. The CDR3 covers 15 residues. Germline CDR1 MGHRA, CDR2 YSYEKL. The CDR3 protein is CASSPPGTETNEQFF. The CDR3 bases are TGCGCCAGCAGCCCTCCCGGGACAGAGACCAATGAGCAGTTCTTC.

The V call is TRBV5-8, the J call TRBJ1-6; D is uncertain. V was trimmed by 4 bases and J by 5 bases, leaving 7 bases between them. The CDR3 spans 13 residues. Germline V gives CDR1 SGHTS, CDR2 YDEGEE. CDR3 nucleotides: TGTGCCAGCAGCGTTAGGGATAATTCACCCCTCCACTTT. This gives the protein CASSVRDNSPLHF. Full variable domain (rest looked up from reference TRBV5-8 and TRBJ1-6): EAGVTQSPTHLIKTRGQQATLRCSPISGHTSVYWYQQALGLGLQFLLWYDEGEERNRGNFPPRFSGRQFPNYSSELNVNALELEDSALYLCASSVRDNSPLHFGNGTRLTVT.

V is TRBV11-2 and J is TRBJ2-3; 9 nucleotides line up with TRBD2. Per the germline V gene, CDR1 is SGHAT and CDR2 is FQNNGV. The CDR3 contains 18 residues. The junction had 15 bases not matched to a gene; V was cut back by 1 base and J by 7 bases. The CDR3 nucleotides read TGTGCCAGCAGCTTAGGGGTGCTAGCGGGAACGTACTTAAATACGCAGTATTTT. This translates into CASSLGVLAGTYLNTQYF.